This is a list of T cell receptor beta chains from one sample in a study of blood T cell repertoires in COVID-19. TCRdb keeps only in-frame clones here, not all; method: immunoSEQ multiplex PCR. The profile shows 150,000 to 200,000 clones, around 82% of them singletons. The sample was peripheral blood. Source of these receptors: a man aged 60-69 years with active or convalescent COVID-19. Both conserved end residues are part of each CDR3. The D gene is left open where the match is weak. Only part of the rows carry a size: once, few, many, or a class if the clone is expanded.

clone_size	cdr3_length	v_call	j_call	d_call	cdr3_aa	cdr3_nt
.	13	TRBV6-5	TRBJ1-2	TRBD1	CASSQGAGYGYTF	TGTGCCAGCAGCCAGGGGGCTGGTTATGGCTACACCTTC
.	15	TRBV5-4	TRBJ2-7	.	CASSRARGSSYEQYF	TGTGCCAGCAGCCGGGCCAGGGGCAGCTCCTACGAGCAGTACTTC
.	14	TRBV19	TRBJ2-1	.	CASSRRYSYNEQFF	TGTGCCAGTAGTCGGCGGTACTCCTACAATGAGCAGTTCTTC
.	13	TRBV5-8	TRBJ1-1	.	CASSKGPNTEAFF	TGTGCCAGCAGCAAGGGGCCTAACACTGAAGCTTTCTTT
.	11	TRBV29-1	TRBJ2-5	.	CSGQLQETQYF	TGCAGCGGACAACTTCAAGAGACCCAGTACTTC
.	14	TRBV27	TRBJ2-7	TRBD1	CASSTGTGAYEQYF	TGTGCCAGCAGTACCGGGACAGGAGCCTACGAGCAGTACTTC
.	16	TRBV11-3	TRBJ2-1	TRBD2	CASSLVPSGGHNEQFF	TGTGCCAGCAGCTTAGTTCCTAGCGGGGGACACAATGAGCAGTTCTTC
.	16	TRBV5-1	TRBJ2-1	TRBD2	CASSVGTSGIGNEQFF	TGCGCCAGCAGCGTGGGGACTAGCGGGATAGGCAATGAGCAGTTCTTC
few	17	TRBV28	TRBJ1-1	TRBD1	CASSLLQGAHRNTEAFF	TGTGCCAGCAGTTTATTACAGGGGGCGCATCGGAACACTGAAGCTTTCTTT
.	15	TRBV3-1/TRBV3-2	TRBJ2-2	.	CASSQAGSGTGELFF	TGTGCCAGCAGCCAAGCCGGGTCGGGGACCGGGGAGCTGTTTTTT
.	13	TRBV7-8	TRBJ2-7	.	CASSRDTAYEQYF	TGTGCCAGCAGCCGGGACACTGCCTACGAGCAGTACTTC
.	15	TRBV11-1	TRBJ1-1	.	CASSSTRQSNTEAFF	TGTGCCAGCAGCTCAACCCGACAGTCTAACACTGAAGCTTTCTTT
.	12	TRBV27	TRBJ2-1	TRBD2	CASSLWGGEQFF	TGTGCCAGCAGTTTATGGGGGGGTGAGCAGTTCTTC
.	11	TRBV5-8	TRBJ2-7	.	CASSAFFEQYF	TGTGCCAGCAGCGCGTTTTTCGAGCAGTACTTC
.	10	TRBV5-1	TRBJ1-2	.	CASPSQGYTF	TGCGCCAGCCCCTCCCAGGGCTACACCTTC
.	11	TRBV28	TRBJ2-1	.	CASSYGGMPFF	TGTGCCAGCAGTTACGGCGGGATGCCGTTCTTC
.	15	TRBV5-1	TRBJ2-5	TRBD1	CASSPGTGGRETQYF	TGCGCCAGCAGCCCCGGGACAGGAGGAAGGGAGACCCAGTACTTC
.	12	TRBV12-3/TRBV12-4	TRBJ1-2	.	CASSLDMSGYTF	TGTGCCAGCAGTCTGGACATGTCGGGCTACACCTTC
.	14	TRBV6-5	TRBJ2-5	.	CASSYSNREQTQYF	TGTGCCAGCAGTTACTCGAACAGGGAGCAGACCCAGTACTTC
.	14	TRBV28	TRBJ2-2	TRBD1	CASSSGTGVGGLFF	TGTGCCAGCAGCTCCGGGACAGGGGTCGGGGGGCTGTTTTTT
.	14	TRBV20-1	TRBJ1-5	.	CSASYRVGNQPQHF	TGCAGTGCTAGTTACAGGGTGGGCAATCAGCCCCAGCATTTT
.	14	TRBV5-4	TRBJ2-3	.	CASSVGVGTDTQYF	TGTGCCAGCAGCGTCGGGGTCGGCACAGATACGCAGTATTTT
few	15	TRBV15	TRBJ1-1	.	CATSPKGGLGTEAFF	TGTGCCACCAGTCCGAAGGGAGGGCTTGGGACTGAAGCTTTCTTT
.	12	TRBV25-1	TRBJ1-2	.	CASRSMDYGYTF	TGTGCCAGCAGGAGTATGGACTATGGCTACACCTTC
.	18	TRBV5-8	TRBJ1-4	TRBD1	CASGRTGYELATNEKLFF	TGTGCCAGCGGAAGGACAGGGTACGAACTTGCAACTAATGAAAAACTGTTTTTT
.	15	TRBV24-1	TRBJ2-7	.	CATSDSRDTGYEQYF	TGTGCCACCAGTGATTCAAGGGACACGGGTTACGAGCAGTACTTC
.	15	TRBV5-6	TRBJ1-1	.	CASSRRGVLNTEAFF	TGTGCCAGCAGCCGGAGGGGTGTCTTGAACACTGAAGCTTTCTTT
.	13	TRBV14	TRBJ2-5	.	CASSQDMETTQYF	TGTGCCAGCAGCCAAGATATGGAGACGACCCAGTACTTC
.	17	TRBV7-2	TRBJ1-6	TRBD1	CASSLGGAGTGRSPLHF	TGTGCCAGCAGCTTAGGAGGGGCCGGGACAGGGAGGTCACCCCTCCACTTT
.	13	TRBV7-2	TRBJ1-1	.	CASSLGRGYGAFF	TGTGCCAGCAGCTTAGGCAGGGGCTACGGAGCTTTCTTT
few	17	TRBV19	TRBJ1-5	TRBD1	CASSIIWGQGSNQPQHF	TGTGCCAGTAGTATCATCTGGGGACAGGGAAGCAATCAGCCCCAGCATTTT